Below, 28 T cell receptor beta chains from the same sample are listed, as sequenced in a study of beta chain features in type 1 diabetes. As every portion of the isolated RNA was reverse transcribed, the sequencing read expressed TCRB transcripts. Sequencing was performed with immunoSEQ multiplex PCR; in TCRdb, only in-frame clones are kept and a portion is missing. The sample lists hundreds of thousands of clones, roughly 12% seen once, with less than 0.02% in the top ten. Sequencing was done on a sample of naive CD4+ T cells from blood. All receptors derive from a man aged 18 to 29 in good health.

This clone turned up a few times. This rearrangement joins TRBV25-1 to TRBJ1-2, with 8 bases identical to TRBD1. The CDR3 spans 13 residues. Trimming cost V 5 bases and J 5 bases; bases outside gene matches: 4. Germline V gene data show CDR1 as MGHDK and CDR2 as SYGVNS. The CDR3 region has the DNA TGTGCCAGCAGTCCCCAGGGGGCGTATGGCTACACCTTC. This encodes CASSPQGAYGYTF.

This clone was picked up a small number of times. The chain links TRBV11-2 to TRBJ1-2; 7 bases match TRBD1. V trimming: 5 bases; J trimming: 1 base; junction bases outside the gene matches: 16. Germline V gene data show CDR1 as SGHAT and CDR2 as FQNNGV. This CDR3 region has 18 residues. This CDR3 reads CASSVHSGTETFNYGYTF. The CDR3 DNA is TGTGCCAGCAGCGTCCATTCCGGGACAGAAACTTTTAACTATGGCTACACCTTC.

This chain links TRBV16 with TRBJ2-7, with 8 bases matching TRBD1. The germline CDR1 and CDR2 sequences are KGHSY and FQNENV. This CDR3 comprises 14 residues. Germline trimming cut 2 bases from V and 3 bases from J; bases unmatched to any gene: 3. CDR3: CASSQRGTGYEQYF. Written as DNA, the CDR3 is TGTGCCAGCAGCCAACGCGGGACAGGCTACGAGCAGTACTTC.

This clone was seen only a few times. The chain couples TRBV5-1 to TRBJ2-5; TRBD1 aligns across 8 bases. Germline V gene lookup returns CDR1 SGHRS and CDR2 YFSETQ. The CDR3 covers 14 residues. The J segment lost 4 bases and the V segment lost 2 bases, leaving 4 bases of the junction unmatched. In DNA, the CDR3 is TGCGCCAGCAGCTTAACCACAGGGGGAGAGACCCAGTACTTC. Translated, it gives CASSLTTGGETQYF. The whole variable domain, remainder taken from reference TRBV5-1 and TRBJ2-5, is KAGVTQTPRYLIKTRGQQVTLSCSPISGHRSVSWYQQTPGQGLQFLFEYFSETQRNKGNFPGRFSGRQFSNSRSEMNVSTLELGDSALYLCASSLTTGGETQYFGPGTRLLVL.

This clone occurred a few times. The chain uses TRBV10-3 and TRBJ2-7; weak D call: TRBD2 (6 bases). Germline loops: CDR1 ENHRY, CDR2 SYGVKD. The CDR3 length is 12 residues. Trimming took 8 bases from V and 2 from J, leaving 10 bases between them. The CDR3, as DNA: TGTGCCATCCGCGGGAACGCCTACGAGCAGTACTTC. Translation: CAIRGNAYEQYF.

The V gene is TRBV7-2, the J gene TRBJ2-1; 8 bases fit TRBD1. Germline V gene sequence: CDR1 SGHTA, CDR2 FQGNSA. The CDR3 runs to 15 residues. Trimming removed 1 base from V and 5 bases from J; junction bases left unmatched: 4. CDR3: CASSLDRGVHNEQFF. Here the CDR3 DNA reads TGTGCCAGCAGCTTAGACAGGGGGGTACACAATGAGCAGTTCTTC.

This clone was observed a few times. V is TRBV5-4 and J is TRBJ2-5; 7 bases map to TRBD1. The junction had 5 bases not matched to a gene; V was cut back by 5 bases and J by 1 base. Germline values: CDR1 SGHNT, CDR2 YYREEE (reference sequence). The CDR3 contains 14 residues. The CDR3 sequence is CASSRQGIQETQYF. CDR3 sequence (DNA): TGTGCCAGCAGTCGACAGGGCATCCAAGAGACCCAGTACTTC.

In its sample, this clone was seen a few times. V is TRBV18 and J is TRBJ2-1, with 12 bases identical to TRBD2. Per germline, CDR1 KGHSH and CDR2 LQKENI. The CDR3 sequence is 14 residues long. The junction had 2 bases not matched to a gene; V was cut back by 6 bases and J by 5 bases. CDR3 amino acids: CASSRTSGNNEQFF. The CDR3 DNA is TGTGCCAGCTCCAGGACTAGCGGGAACAATGAGCAGTTCTTC. Complete variable domain (other parts from reference TRBV18 and TRBJ2-1): NAGVMQNPRHLVRRRGQEARLRCSPMKGHSHVYWYRQLPEEGLKFMVYLQKENIIDESGMPKERFSAEFPKEGPSILRIQQVVRGDSAAYFCASSRTSGNNEQFFGPGTRLTVL.

This clone was seen more than once but under ten times. The rearrangement uses TRBV28 and TRBJ1-6, with D tentatively TRBD1 (6 bases). Germline CDR1 and CDR2: MDHEN and SYDVKM. V lost 7 bases to trimming and J lost 6 bases, with 16 bases between them. CDR3 length equals 15 residues. The CDR3 DNA is TGTGCCAGCACCACCCCAGGGGCGGGTAATTCACCCCTCCACTTT. Translation: CASTTPGAGNSPLHF.

V gene TRBV9 combines with J gene TRBJ2-4; maybe TRBD2 (6 bases). V was cut by 0 bases and J by 3 bases, with 16 bases left in between. This CDR3 region has 17 residues. The germline V gene has CDR1 SGDLS and CDR2 YYNGEE. The CDR3 DNA reads as TGTGCCAGCAGCGTAGGGAGGGAAAGGGGTGTCAAAAACATTCAGTACTTC. As protein: CASSVGRERGVKNIQYF. Variable domain in full (rest from reference TRBV9 and TRBJ2-4): DSGVTQTPKHLITATGQRVTLRCSPRSGDLSVYWYQQSLDQGLQFLIQYYNGEERAKGNILERFSAQQFPDLHSELNLSSLELGDSALYFCASSVGRERGVKNIQYFGAGTRLSVL.

V usage is TRBV19 and J usage is TRBJ2-2, with D unclear. This CDR3 has 12 amino acids. Trimming stripped 5 bases from V and 5 bases from J, with 6 bases between. Germline CDR1 LNHDA, CDR2 SQIVND (reference sequence). CDR3 bases: TGTGCCAGTAGTCCTCAGACCGGGGAGCTGTTTTTT. Translated: CASSPQTGELFF.

The chain carries TRBV2 and TRBJ2-3; the match to TRBD1 covers 7 bases. The CDR3 has 12 residues. The germline CDR1 and CDR2 sequences are SNHLY and FYNNEI. V gave up 5 bases and J gave up 13 bases; unmatched junction bases: 9. CDR3 in amino acids: CASSNDRATKYF. Written as DNA, the CDR3 is TGTGCCAGCAGTAACGACAGGGCAACAAAGTATTTT. The entire variable domain, with the rest obtained from reference TRBV2 and TRBJ2-3, is as follows: EPEVTQTPSHQVTQMGQEVILRCVPISNHLYFYWYRQILGQKVEFLVSFYNNEISEKSEIFDDQFSVERPDGSNFTLKIRSTKLEDSAMYFCASSNDRATKYFGPGTRLTVL.

The rearrangement joins TRBV4-3 to TRBJ2-7; 7 bases match TRBD1. The trim removed 4 bases at V and 3 bases at J, leaving 12 bases unmatched. The CDR3 covers 16 residues. CDR1 LGHNA and CDR2 YSLEER come from the germline V gene. DNA of the CDR3: TGCGCCAGCAGCCGTATTCACAGGGGAGCGGTCTACGAGCAGTACTTC. It encodes CASSRIHRGAVYEQYF.

The rearrangement links TRBV5-1 to TRBJ2-7, with 9 positions matching TRBD1. The germline V gene encodes CDR1 SGHRS and CDR2 YFSETQ. This CDR3 is built from 14 residues. Trimming at V came to 3 bases and at J to 1 base, leaving 2 bases not matched to a gene. This CDR3 reads CASSSGTGSYEQYF. CDR3 nucleotides: TGCGCCAGCAGCTCCGGGACAGGGTCCTACGAGCAGTACTTC.

V is TRBV19 and J is TRBJ1-5, with D possibly being TRBD1 (6 bases). Germline assignment: CDR1 LNHDA and CDR2 SQIVND (reference sequence). The CDR3 covers 15 residues. V was pared by 2 bases and J by 5 bases, with 13 bases between. CDR3 nucleotides: TGTGCCAGTAGTATATCACAGGGAGGGGATCAGCCCCAGCATTTT. Translating gives CASSISQGGDQPQHF.

The chain combines TRBV28 with TRBJ2-4, with D possibly being TRBD1 (6 bases). This CDR3 comprises 17 residues. Germline CDR1 reads MDHEN; CDR2 reads SYDVKM. Between the trimmed V and J ends, which lost 5 bases and 1 base, there was a span of 18 bases. CDR3 loop: CASSPKLQGGAKNIQYF. The CDR3, as DNA: TGTGCCAGCAGTCCTAAACTACAGGGTGGGGCCAAAAACATTCAGTACTTC. Full variable domain (rest looked up from reference TRBV28 and TRBJ2-4): DVKVTQSSRYLVKRTGEKVFLECVQDMDHENMFWYRQDPGLGLRLIYFSYDVKMKEKGDIPEGYSVSREKKERFSLILESASTNQTSMYLCASSPKLQGGAKNIQYFGAGTRLSVL.

This clone appeared a few times. This chain links TRBV30 with TRBJ1-5; TRBD1 is a possible D gene (5 bases). The CDR3 covers 14 residues. Germline V gives CDR1 GTSNPN, CDR2 SVGIG (reference sequence). The germline V and J ends were trimmed by 0 bases and 5 bases, with 11 bases remaining between them. The DNA for the CDR3 is TGTGCCTGGAGTGTACAGATGGGGCATCAGCCCCAGCATTTT. This sequence encodes CAWSVQMGHQPQHF.

The chain has TRBV28 and TRBJ2-1, with 10 positions matching TRBD1. This CDR3 is built from 15 residues. V trimming: 8 bases; J trimming: 4 bases; junction bases outside the gene matches: 8. Germline V lookup: CDR1 MDHEN, CDR2 SYDVKM. CDR3: CASQLTGGRYNEQFF. In DNA, the CDR3 is TGTGCCAGCCAACTGACAGGGGGCAGATACAATGAGCAGTTCTTC.

This chain joins TRBV28 and TRBJ2-1; TRBD1 matches 8 bases. The CDR3 is 14 amino acids. V shed 4 bases, J shed 7 bases, and the junction held 6 bases outside the gene matches. The germline CDR1 and CDR2 sequences are MDHEN and SYDVKM. The CDR3 DNA is TGTGCCAGCAGTTCGGGTACAGGGGGAAATGAGCAGTTCTTC. Translating it yields CASSSGTGGNEQFF.

This sequence joins TRBV4-3 and TRBJ2-2; 8 positions agree with TRBD1. V lost 1 base, J lost 7 bases, and 5 bases stayed unmatched. The CDR3 runs to 15 residues. Germline-derived CDR1 and CDR2 are LGHNA and YSLEER. The CDR3 sequence is CASSQGQGAVGELFF. The CDR3 nucleotides are TGCGCCAGCAGCCAAGGGCAGGGGGCAGTCGGGGAGCTGTTTTTT.

This clone was detected a few times. This chain links TRBV19 with TRBJ1-1; D is uncertain. Trimming stripped 0 bases from V and 1 base from J, with 9 bases between. The length of the CDR3 is 15 residues. Germline CDR1 LNHDA, CDR2 SQIVND (reference sequence). As DNA, the CDR3 is TGTGCCAGTAGTATAGATGGGCAGAGGAACACTGAAGCTTTCTTT. Its protein product is CASSIDGQRNTEAFF.

This clone was counted between two and nine times. The chain uses TRBV4-1 and TRBJ1-2, with 8 nucleotides matching TRBD1. CDR1 and CDR2 (germline): MGHRA, YSYEKL. J lost 4 bases, V lost 2 bases, and 6 bases had no gene match. This CDR3 has 15 amino acids. CDR3 in DNA: TGCGCCAGCAGCCAACCTAGACAGGGGATCTATGGCTACACCTTC. Translation gives CASSQPRQGIYGYTF.

This clone was counted many times. J is TRBJ2-7 and V is TRBV29-1, with TRBD1 matching 7 bases. Germline assignment: CDR1 SQVTM and CDR2 ANQGSEA. The J segment lost 5 bases and the V segment lost 6 bases, leaving 4 bases of the junction unmatched. The CDR3 is 11 amino acids. CDR3: CSVHRGHEQYF. The CDR3 region has the DNA TGCAGCGTCCACAGGGGCCACGAGCAGTACTTC.

This clone was observed a single time. V and J are TRBV7-3 and TRBJ2-7; 7 nucleotides line up with TRBD1. Germline CDR1 is SGHTA and CDR2 is FQGTGA. The CDR3 extends over 14 amino acids. Trimming removed 4 bases from V and 11 bases from J; junction bases left unmatched: 14. In nucleotides, the CDR3 is TGTGCCAGCAGCTCCACCCTAACCGGGACAGAGAAGTACTTC. Amino acid sequence: CASSSTLTGTEKYF.

The genes are TRBV7-9 and TRBJ1-2; tentative D call: TRBD1 (5 bases). This CDR3 region has 12 residues. Germline CDR1 SEHNR, CDR2 FQNEAQ (reference sequence). Trimming took off 4 bases at V and 8 bases at J, with 11 bases between the two ends. Written as DNA, the CDR3 is TGTGCCAGCAGCTATGGACCAGGGGGCTACACCTTC. It codes for CASSYGPGGYTF.

This clone was counted only a few times. The chain couples TRBV11-2 to TRBJ1-3; 7 positions match TRBD1. V lost 5 bases, J lost 4 bases, and 5 bases stayed unmatched. The CDR3 runs to 14 residues. CDR1 is SGHAT, CDR2 FQNNGV, per germline. The CDR3: CASSPGTAGNTIYF. The DNA of the CDR3 is TGTGCCAGCAGCCCTGGGACAGCCGGAAACACCATATATTTT.

This clone was detected a few times. The chain joins TRBV18 to TRBJ2-5; 8 nucleotides align to TRBD1. Germline V gives CDR1 KGHSH, CDR2 LQKENI. J gave up 4 bases and V 6 bases, and 4 bases lay outside the gene matches. The CDR3 covers 13 residues. CDR3: CASSPGTGETQYF. For the CDR3, the DNA is TGTGCCAGCTCTCCCGGGACAGGAGAGACCCAGTACTTC.

The chain employs TRBV12-5 and TRBJ1-5; D not certain. The V end was cut by 6 bases, the J end by 4 bases, with 7 bases between. CDR3 length: 12 amino acids. Germline CDR1 and CDR2: LGHNT and FRNRAP. CDR3 sequence: CASGTANQPQHF. The CDR3 bases are TGTGCTAGTGGCACAGCTAATCAGCCCCAGCATTTT.